These 2 T cell receptor beta chains originate from one sample sequenced in a study of identical twins. TCRdb passed the 5' RACE reads through MiXCR, listing each CDR3 protein once. This sample has 420,000 or so distinct CDR3 sequences, with roughly 18% found just once. Input material: naive T cells sorted from blood. These receptors were obtained from a man aged 45-65 years in good health.

The chain joins TRBV20-1 to TRBJ2-3; D remains unclear. V was pared by 5 bases and J by 4 bases, with 7 bases between. Germline V lookup: CDR1 DFQATT, CDR2 SNEGSKA (reference sequence). The CDR3 consists of 11 residues. CDR3 amino acids: CSALPADTQYF. The CDR3 DNA sequence: TGCAGTGCTTTACCAGCAGATACGCAGTATTTT.

This clonotype was observed a few times. This sequence joins TRBV25-1 and TRBJ2-3, with 9 bases identical to TRBD1. Germline V gives CDR1 MGHDK, CDR2 SYGVNS. The ends lost 6 bases at V and 5 bases at J; junction bases unmatched: 12. CDR3 length: 16 residues. The CDR3 DNA reads as TGTGCCAGCAGCCCAACAGGGGGCATAGGCGGAGATACGCAGTATTTT. This sequence encodes CASSPTGGIGGDTQYF.